The 21 T cell receptor beta chains presented below share a single source sample, sequenced in a study of shared clonotypes between healthy human individuals. Only in-frame clones appear in the TCRdb table, and some are missing; sequencing was by immunoSEQ multiplex PCR. The sample has about 660,000 clones; 74% are singletons. Material: memory CD4+ T cells sorted from blood. The subset is: CD45RA-negative fraction. Source of these receptors: a woman aged 25 to 45 in good health.

The chain combines TRBV14 with TRBJ2-7; D possibly corresponds to TRBD2 (6 bases). Germline CDR1 reads SGHDN; CDR2 reads FVKESK. V was shortened by 2 bases and J by 6 bases, with 11 bases between the two germline ends. The CDR3 extends over 13 amino acids. The CDR3 DNA reads TGTGCCAGCAGCCAAAGCCCCGGGAGCGAGCAGTACTTC. Translating it yields CASSQSPGSEQYF.

V is TRBV7-6 and J is TRBJ2-2, with TRBD2 identical over 14 bases. This CDR3 contains 16 residues. In germline, CDR1 is SGHVS, CDR2 FNYEAQ. The J segment lost 5 bases and the V segment lost 5 bases, leaving 4 bases of the junction unmatched. The CDR3 region has the DNA TGTGCCAGCAGCCGCCGACTAGCGGGAGGGACCGGGGAGCTGTTTTTT. Translating gives CASSRRLAGGTGELFF.

This clone has only one observation. This chain connects TRBV10-1 to TRBJ2-4; D is unresolved. The CDR3 spans 15 residues. CDR1 is WNHNN, CDR2 SYGVQD, per germline (reference sequence). Trimming cost V 8 bases and J 2 bases, with 16 bases left between them. CDR3 loop: CASARVAVSKNIQYF. CDR3 DNA sequence: TGCGCCAGCGCAAGGGTTGCGGTTTCCAAAAACATTCAGTACTTC.

This sequence joins TRBV20-1 and TRBJ2-1; D remains ambiguous. The CDR3 contains 11 residues. From germline, CDR1 is DFQATT and CDR2 SNEGSKA (reference sequence). V lost 8 bases to trimming and J lost 7 bases, with 12 bases between them. CDR3 sequence reads: CSLDRLNEQFF. DNA of the CDR3: TGCAGTCTGGACCGTTTAAATGAGCAGTTCTTC.

The chain links TRBV5-1 to TRBJ2-7; TRBD1 aligns across 10 bases. This CDR3 spans 15 amino acids. The ends lost 2 bases at V and 7 bases at J; junction bases unmatched: 9. Germline CDR1 reads SGHRS; CDR2 reads YFSETQ. The CDR3 protein is CASSLRDRGGGEQYF. CDR3 nucleotides: TGCGCCAGCAGCTTACGGGACAGGGGAGGAGGAGAGCAGTACTTC.

A few counts support this clone. The chain has TRBV19 and TRBJ1-3; D is uncertain. CDR1 LNHDA and CDR2 SQIVND come from the germline V gene (reference sequence). This CDR3 spans 14 amino acids. V was clipped by 3 bases and J by 0 bases, with 6 bases between them. The CDR3 region has the DNA TGTGCCAGTAGTATGGCGAACTCTGGAAACACCATATATTTT. Its translation: CASSMANSGNTIYF.

The rearrangement uses TRBV6-6 and TRBJ1-3; no clear D. V was pared by 8 bases and J by 0 bases, with 8 bases between. CDR3 size: 13 residues. In germline, CDR1 is MNHNY, CDR2 SVGAGI (reference sequence). The CDR3 here is CASSANSGNTIYF. The CDR3 bases are TGTGCCAGCTCGGCCAACTCTGGAAACACCATATATTTT.

This chain joins TRBV5-1 and TRBJ1-1; the D is unclear. Germline CDR1 reads SGHRS; CDR2 reads YFSETQ. V lost 4 bases to trimming and J lost 4 bases, with 14 bases between them. This CDR3 spans 14 amino acids. For the CDR3, the DNA is TGCGCCAGCAGCCCCCCCACATTTGGCACTGAAGCTTTCTTT. It specifies CASSPPTFGTEAFF.

The CDR3 region has the DNA TGTGCCAGTAGTATGGGACAGACCTACCAAGAGACCCAGTACTTC. This gives the protein CASSMGQTYQETQYF. The rearrangement uses TRBV19 and TRBJ2-5; 7 bases fit TRBD1. The CDR3 consists of 15 residues. Germline-derived CDR1 and CDR2 are LNHDA and SQIVND (reference sequence). J was trimmed by 0 bases and V by 3 bases; bases with no gene match: 4.

The genes are TRBV6-5 and TRBJ2-7, with 10 bases matching TRBD2. With 7 bases clipped from V and 4 bases from J, the junction kept 10 bases outside the gene matches. The CDR3 is 15 residues long. Germline values: CDR1 MNHEY, CDR2 SVGAGI. The CDR3 is CASKEASGRVYEQYF. CDR3 sequence (DNA): TGTGCCAGCAAGGAGGCTAGCGGGAGAGTATACGAGCAGTACTTC.

CDR3: CASSKDLPTGELFF. The CDR3 DNA reads TGTGCCAGCAGCAAGGACTTACCGACCGGGGAGCTGTTTTTT. The chain uses TRBV9 and TRBJ2-2, with D tentatively TRBD2 (5 bases). This CDR3 comprises 14 residues. V was cut by 4 bases and J by 5 bases, with 12 bases left in between. Germline CDR1 and CDR2: SGDLS and YYNGEE. The full variable domain, with the rest looked up from reference TRBV9 and TRBJ2-2, is DSGVTQTPKHLITATGQRVTLRCSPRSGDLSVYWYQQSLDQGLQFLIQYYNGEERAKGNILERFSAQQFPDLHSELNLSSLELGDSALYFCASSKDLPTGELFFGEGSRLTVL.

DNA for the CDR3: TGTGCCAGCAGCTCTAGCGGGGATTACAATGAGCAGTTCTTC. Amino acid sequence: CASSSSGDYNEQFF. The chain has TRBV7-3 and TRBJ2-1; TRBD2 aligns across 9 bases. In germline, CDR1 is SGHTA, CDR2 FQGTGA. Trimming cost V 4 bases and J 4 bases; bases outside gene matches: 2. This CDR3 comprises 14 residues.

This clone was detected a few times. The chain uses TRBV9 and TRBJ2-3, with 11 bases fitting TRBD2. Per the germline V gene, CDR1 is SGDLS and CDR2 is YYNGEE. V was pared by 0 bases and J by 0 bases, with 6 bases of the junction left unmatched. The CDR3 extends over 18 amino acids. The CDR3 sequence is CASSVGLAGRSSTDTQYF. Here the CDR3 DNA reads TGTGCCAGCAGCGTAGGACTAGCGGGAAGATCTAGCACAGATACGCAGTATTTT.

To note about this clone: The same CDR3 also results from other DNA sequences found in this sample. This rearrangement joins TRBV18 to TRBJ2-5; D ambiguous. CDR1 and CDR2 (germline): KGHSH, LQKENI. V dropped 3 bases and J dropped 1 base, with 6 bases sitting between them. CDR3 size: 13 residues. The CDR3 bases are TGTGCCAGCTCACCGGCTTTCCAAGAGACCCAGTACTTC. The encoded protein is CASSPAFQETQYF.

V usage is TRBV5-1 and J usage is TRBJ2-7; possibly TRBD1 for D (6 bases). Per the germline V gene, CDR1 is SGHRS and CDR2 is YFSETQ. The CDR3 length is 15 residues. Trimming took off 1 base at V and 0 bases at J, with 11 bases between the two ends. The CDR3 nucleotides are TGCGCCAGCAGCTTGCAAGGGACACTCTCCTACGAGCAGTACTTC. It is translated as CASSLQGTLSYEQYF.

CDR3 amino acids: CASSSRDRVVLQYF. The CDR3 bases are TGTGCCAGCAGTTCCCGGGACAGGGTAGTGTTGCAGTACTTC. V and J are TRBV27 and TRBJ2-7; 9 positions agree with TRBD1. With V trimmed by 4 bases and J by 9 bases, 10 bases remained unmatched. Germline CDR1 and CDR2: MNHEY and SMNVEV (reference sequence). The CDR3 spans 14 residues.

This clone appeared a single time. CDR3 amino acids: CASSERAARVAEQFF. The DNA for the CDR3 is TGTGCCAGCAGTGAAAGGGCGGCCCGGGTAGCTGAGCAGTTCTTC. This chain uses TRBV6-4 with TRBJ2-1; D is unresolved. The CDR3 extends over 15 amino acids. The germline CDR1 and CDR2 sequences are MRHNA and SNTAGT. The V gene lost 3 bases and the J gene lost 9 bases, with 18 bases spanning the gap.

This rearrangement joins TRBV7-9 to TRBJ2-7, with a possible D match to TRBD2 (6 bases). Germline lookup yields CDR1 SEHNR and CDR2 FQNEAQ (reference sequence). V lost 2 bases to trimming and J lost 0 bases, with 11 bases between them. This CDR3 is built from 15 residues. CDR3 bases: TGTGCCAGCAGCTTAAGTTCCGGGAGCTCCTACGAGCAGTACTTC. It yields the protein CASSLSSGSSYEQYF.

DNA for the CDR3: TGTGCCAGCAGCTTAGGGGTGAGCGGGAGGGCCAAGGACTACGAGCAGTACTTC. Protein product: CASSLGVSGRAKDYEQYF. The chain combines TRBV11-2 with TRBJ2-7; 10 nucleotides line up with TRBD2. Germline V gives CDR1 SGHAT, CDR2 FQNNGV. The CDR3 is 18 residues long. The V gene end was trimmed by 1 base and the J gene end by 3 bases; junction bases not matched to a gene: 12.

A few counts support this clone. This sequence joins TRBV11-1 and TRBJ2-1; D is perhaps TRBD2 (5 bases). There are 16 residues in the CDR3. Germline CDR1 SGHAT, CDR2 FQDESV (reference sequence). The V and J ends lost 3 bases and 5 bases respectively, with 17 bases between them. The CDR3 reads CASSFVGVGINNEQFF. The CDR3 nucleotides read TGTGCCAGCAGCTTTGTGGGAGTAGGAATTAACAATGAGCAGTTCTTC. The full variable domain, its missing parts supplied by reference TRBV11-1 and TRBJ2-1, is EAEVAQSPRYKITEKSQAVAFWCDPISGHATLYWYRQILGQGPELLVQFQDESVVDDSQLPKDRFSAERLKGVDSTLKIQPAELGDSAMYLCASSFVGVGINNEQFFGPGTRLTVL.

The V gene is TRBV6-1, the J gene TRBJ1-1; D uncertain. The length of the CDR3 is 13 residues. The V gene's germline CDR1 is MNHNS and CDR2 SASEGT. V dropped 3 bases and J dropped 4 bases, with 9 bases sitting between them. CDR3 nucleotides: TGTGCCAGCAGTGAGTTTTTGAGCACTGAAGCTTTCTTT. Translation gives CASSEFLSTEAFF.